This record concerns one T cell receptor beta chain sequence. These data originate in a study of shared clonotypes between healthy human individuals. This CDR3 is 11 amino acids long. Germline CDR1 reads DFQATT; CDR2 reads SNEGSKA (reference sequence). The V end was cut by 6 bases, the J end by 10 bases, with 15 bases between. It was about 210 ng DNA, approximately 30,000 T cell genomes, that sorted-subset replicate PCRs used. The assay was immunoSEQ multiplex PCR, and TCRdb's table has in-frame clones only and misses some. The table includes approximately 1.5 million clones, roughly 98% detected once.

The sequence was obtained from a man aged 25-45 years in good health. The chain uses TRBV20-1 and TRBJ1-2; no clear D gene. The sequenced sample consisted of naive CD4+ T cells sorted from blood. Subset specified: CD45RA+ positively selected. This chain's CDR3 is CSAKLRLDYTF. Written as DNA, the CDR3 is TGCAGTGCCAAGCTTCGCCTGGACTACACCTTC.